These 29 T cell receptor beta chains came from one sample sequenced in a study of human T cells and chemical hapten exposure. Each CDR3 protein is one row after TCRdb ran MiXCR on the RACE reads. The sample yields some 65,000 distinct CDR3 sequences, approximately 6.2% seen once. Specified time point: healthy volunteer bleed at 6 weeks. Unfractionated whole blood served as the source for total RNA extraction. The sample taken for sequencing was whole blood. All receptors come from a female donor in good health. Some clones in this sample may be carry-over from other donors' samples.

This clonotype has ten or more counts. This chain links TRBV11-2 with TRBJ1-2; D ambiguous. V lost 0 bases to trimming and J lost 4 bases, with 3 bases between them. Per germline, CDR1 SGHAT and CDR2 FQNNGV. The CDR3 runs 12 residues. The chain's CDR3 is CASSLEGYGYTF. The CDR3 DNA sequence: TGTGCCAGCAGCTTAGAGGGCTATGGCTACACCTTC.

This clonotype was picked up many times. The CDR3 DNA reads as TGTGCCAGCCAAAGGGTAACTAGCGGGTCCTACAATGAGCAGTTCTTC. Translating gives CASQRVTSGSYNEQFF. The chain carries TRBV28 and TRBJ2-1; TRBD2 aligns across 9 bases. This CDR3 is built from 16 residues. In germline, CDR1 is MDHEN, CDR2 SYDVKM. V was clipped by 8 bases and J by 1 base; unmatched bases: 9. Complete variable domain (other parts from reference TRBV28 and TRBJ2-1): DVKVTQSSRYLVKRTGEKVFLECVQDMDHENMFWYRQDPGLGLRLIYFSYDVKMKEKGDIPEGYSVSREKKERFSLILESASTNQTSMYLCASQRVTSGSYNEQFFGPGTRLTVL.

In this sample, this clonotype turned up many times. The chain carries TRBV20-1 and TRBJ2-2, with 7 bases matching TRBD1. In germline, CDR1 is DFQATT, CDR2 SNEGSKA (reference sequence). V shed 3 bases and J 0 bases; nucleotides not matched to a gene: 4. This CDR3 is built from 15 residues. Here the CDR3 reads CSASRQGANTGELFF. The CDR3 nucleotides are TGCAGTGCTAGTCGACAGGGAGCGAACACCGGGGAGCTGTTTTTT.

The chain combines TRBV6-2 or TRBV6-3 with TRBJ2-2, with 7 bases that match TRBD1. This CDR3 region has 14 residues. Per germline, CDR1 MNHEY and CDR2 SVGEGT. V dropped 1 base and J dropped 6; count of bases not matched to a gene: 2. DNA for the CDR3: TGTGCCAGCAGTTACTACGACAGGGCCGGGGAGCTGTTTTTT. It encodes CASSYYDRAGELFF.

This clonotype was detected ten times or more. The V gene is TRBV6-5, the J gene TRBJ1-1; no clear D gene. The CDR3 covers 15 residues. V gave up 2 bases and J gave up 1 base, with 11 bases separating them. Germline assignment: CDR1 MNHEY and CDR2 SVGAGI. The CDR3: CASSYGWSQNTEAFF. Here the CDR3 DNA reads TGTGCCAGCAGTTACGGCTGGAGCCAGAACACTGAAGCTTTCTTT.

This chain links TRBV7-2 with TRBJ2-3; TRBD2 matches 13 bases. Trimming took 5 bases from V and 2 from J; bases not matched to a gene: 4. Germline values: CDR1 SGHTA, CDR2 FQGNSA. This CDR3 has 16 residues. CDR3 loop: CASSRGTSGTTDTQYF. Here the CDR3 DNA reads TGTGCCAGCAGCCGCGGGACTAGCGGGACCACAGATACGCAGTATTTT.

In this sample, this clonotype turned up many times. CDR3 in amino acids: CASGLTMNTEAFF. In DNA, the CDR3 is TGTGCTAGTGGCTTAACCATGAACACTGAAGCTTTCTTT. The genes are TRBV12-5 and TRBJ1-1; no reliable D call. Trimming left V 6 bases short and J 0 bases short, with 8 bases between. The germline CDR1 and CDR2 sequences are LGHNT and FRNRAP. The CDR3 is 13 amino acids.

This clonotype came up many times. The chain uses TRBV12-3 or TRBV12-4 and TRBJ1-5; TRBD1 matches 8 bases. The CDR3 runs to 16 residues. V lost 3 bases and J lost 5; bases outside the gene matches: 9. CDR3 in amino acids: CASSFSGGQGDQPQHF. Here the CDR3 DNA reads TGTGCCAGCAGTTTTAGTGGAGGACAGGGCGATCAGCCCCAGCATTTT.

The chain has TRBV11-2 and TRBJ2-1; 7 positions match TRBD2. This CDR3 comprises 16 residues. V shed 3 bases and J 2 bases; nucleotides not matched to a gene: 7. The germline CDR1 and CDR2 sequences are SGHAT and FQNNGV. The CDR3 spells CASSLGSSGTYNEQFF. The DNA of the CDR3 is TGTGCCAGCAGCTTGGGGTCCAGCGGGACCTACAATGAGCAGTTCTTC.

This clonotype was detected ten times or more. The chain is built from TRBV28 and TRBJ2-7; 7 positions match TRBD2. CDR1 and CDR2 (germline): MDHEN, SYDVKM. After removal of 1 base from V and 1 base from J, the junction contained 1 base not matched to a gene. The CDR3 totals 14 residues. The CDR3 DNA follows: TGTGCCAGCAGTTTATCCGGGGGGTCCTACGAGCAGTACTTC. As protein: CASSLSGGSYEQYF.

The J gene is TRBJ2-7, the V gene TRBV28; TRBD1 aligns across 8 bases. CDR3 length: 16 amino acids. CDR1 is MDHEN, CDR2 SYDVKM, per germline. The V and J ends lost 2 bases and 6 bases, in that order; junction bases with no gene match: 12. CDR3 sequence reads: CASSLPQTGEWGEQYF. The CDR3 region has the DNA TGTGCCAGCAGTTTACCCCAGACAGGGGAGTGGGGCGAGCAGTACTTC.

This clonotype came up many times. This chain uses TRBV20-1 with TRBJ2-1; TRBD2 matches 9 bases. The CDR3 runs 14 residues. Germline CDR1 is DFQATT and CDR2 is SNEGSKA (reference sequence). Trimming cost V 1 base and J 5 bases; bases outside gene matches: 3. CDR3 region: CSARASGRNNEQFF. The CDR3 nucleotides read TGCAGTGCTAGAGCCAGCGGGAGGAACAATGAGCAGTTCTTC.

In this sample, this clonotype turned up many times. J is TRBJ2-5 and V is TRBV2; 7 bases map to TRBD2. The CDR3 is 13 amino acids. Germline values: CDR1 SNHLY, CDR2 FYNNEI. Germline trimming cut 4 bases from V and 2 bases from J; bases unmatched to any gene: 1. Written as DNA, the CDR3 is TGTGCCAGCAGTGGAGCGGGGCAAGAGACCCAGTACTTC. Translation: CASSGAGQETQYF. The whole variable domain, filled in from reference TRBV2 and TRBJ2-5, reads EPEVTQTPSHQVTQMGQEVILRCVPISNHLYFYWYRQILGQKVEFLVSFYNNEISEKSEIFDDQFSVERPDGSNFTLKIRSTKLEDSAMYFCASSGAGQETQYFGPGTRLLVL.

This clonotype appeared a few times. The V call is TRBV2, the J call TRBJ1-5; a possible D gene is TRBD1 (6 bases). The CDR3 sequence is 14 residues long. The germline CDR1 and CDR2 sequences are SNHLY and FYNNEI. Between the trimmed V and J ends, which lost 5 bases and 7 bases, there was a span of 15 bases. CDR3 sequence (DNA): TGTGCCAGCAGTCAGGCGGGGGGCCGCCAGCCCCAGCATTTT. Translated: CASSQAGGRQPQHF.

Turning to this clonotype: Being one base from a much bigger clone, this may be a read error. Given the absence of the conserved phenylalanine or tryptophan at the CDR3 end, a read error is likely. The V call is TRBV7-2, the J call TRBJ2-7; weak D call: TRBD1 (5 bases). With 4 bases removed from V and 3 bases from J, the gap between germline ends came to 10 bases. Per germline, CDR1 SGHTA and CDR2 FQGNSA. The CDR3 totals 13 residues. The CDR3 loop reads CASSSGNSYEQYL. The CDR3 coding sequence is TGTGCCAGCAGCTCAGGGAACAGCTACGAGCAGTACCTC.

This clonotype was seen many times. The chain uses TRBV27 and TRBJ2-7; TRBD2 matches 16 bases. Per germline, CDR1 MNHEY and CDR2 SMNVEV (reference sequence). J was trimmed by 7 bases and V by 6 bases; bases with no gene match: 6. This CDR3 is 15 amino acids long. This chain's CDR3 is CASRGTSGRVGEQYF. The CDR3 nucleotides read TGTGCCAGCAGGGGGACTAGCGGGAGGGTAGGGGAGCAGTACTTC.

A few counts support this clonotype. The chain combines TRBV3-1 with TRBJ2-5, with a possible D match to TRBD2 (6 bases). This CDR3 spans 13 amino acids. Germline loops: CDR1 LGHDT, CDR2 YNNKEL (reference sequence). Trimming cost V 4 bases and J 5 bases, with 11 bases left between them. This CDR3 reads CASSLLGGETQYF. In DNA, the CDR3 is TGTGCCAGCAGCCTACTAGGAGGGGAGACCCAGTACTTC.

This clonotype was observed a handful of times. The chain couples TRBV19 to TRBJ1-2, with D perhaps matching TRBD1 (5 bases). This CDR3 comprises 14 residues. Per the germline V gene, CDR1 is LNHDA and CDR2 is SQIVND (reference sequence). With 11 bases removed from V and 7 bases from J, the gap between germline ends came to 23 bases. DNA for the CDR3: TGTGCCTGCCGCGGGGACCTCGGGAGTCTTGGCTACACCTTC. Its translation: CACRGDLGSLGYTF.

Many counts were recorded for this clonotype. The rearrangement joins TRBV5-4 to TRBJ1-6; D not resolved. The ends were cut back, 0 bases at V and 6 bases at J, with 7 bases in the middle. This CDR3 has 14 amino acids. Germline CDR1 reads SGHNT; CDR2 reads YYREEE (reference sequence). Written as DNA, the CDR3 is TGTGCCAGCAGCTTGGCCGGCTTTAATTCACCCCTCCACTTT. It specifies CASSLAGFNSPLHF.

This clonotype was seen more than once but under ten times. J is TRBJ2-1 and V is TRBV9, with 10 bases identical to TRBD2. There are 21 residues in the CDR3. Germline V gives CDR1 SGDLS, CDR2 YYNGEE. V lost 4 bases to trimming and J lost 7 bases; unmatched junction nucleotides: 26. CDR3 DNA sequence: TGTGCCAGCAGCCACAACCAAAAACAGGGTGAGCGGGAGGGGTCTCGGAATGAGCAGTTCTTC. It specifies CASSHNQKQGEREGSRNEQFF. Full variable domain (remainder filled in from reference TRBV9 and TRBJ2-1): DSGVTQTPKHLITATGQRVTLRCSPRSGDLSVYWYQQSLDQGLQFLIQYYNGEERAKGNILERFSAQQFPDLHSELNLSSLELGDSALYFCASSHNQKQGEREGSRNEQFFGPGTRLTVL.

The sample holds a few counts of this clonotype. The CDR3 coding sequence is TGCAGTGCTCACACGACAGGGGCAAATTCACCCCTCCACTTT. It codes for CSAHTTGANSPLHF. The chain joins TRBV20-1 to TRBJ1-6; TRBD1 matches 8 bases. Per germline, CDR1 DFQATT and CDR2 SNEGSKA (reference sequence). The V segment lost 5 bases and the J segment 7 bases; nucleotides outside the gene matches: 7. The CDR3 length is 14 residues.

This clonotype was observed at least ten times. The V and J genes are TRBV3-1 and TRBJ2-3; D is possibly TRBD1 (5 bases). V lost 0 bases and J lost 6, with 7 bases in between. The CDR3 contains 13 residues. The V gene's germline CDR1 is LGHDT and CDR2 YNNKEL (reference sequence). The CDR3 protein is CASSQDGADTQYF. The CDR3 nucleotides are TGTGCCAGCAGCCAAGATGGGGCGGATACGCAGTATTTT.

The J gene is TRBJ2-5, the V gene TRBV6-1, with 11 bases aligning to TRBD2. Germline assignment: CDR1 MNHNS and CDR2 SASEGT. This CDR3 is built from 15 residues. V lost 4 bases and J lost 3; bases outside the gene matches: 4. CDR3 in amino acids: CASSALAGDEETQYF. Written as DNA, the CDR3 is TGTGCCAGCAGTGCACTAGCGGGAGATGAAGAGACCCAGTACTTC.

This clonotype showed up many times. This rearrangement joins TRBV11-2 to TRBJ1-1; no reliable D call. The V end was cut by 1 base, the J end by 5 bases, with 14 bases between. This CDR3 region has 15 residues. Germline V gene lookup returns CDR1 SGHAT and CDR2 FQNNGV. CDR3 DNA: TGTGCCAGCAGCTTAGGTGAGGGAATAGAGACTGAAGCTTTCTTT. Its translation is CASSLGEGIETEAFF.

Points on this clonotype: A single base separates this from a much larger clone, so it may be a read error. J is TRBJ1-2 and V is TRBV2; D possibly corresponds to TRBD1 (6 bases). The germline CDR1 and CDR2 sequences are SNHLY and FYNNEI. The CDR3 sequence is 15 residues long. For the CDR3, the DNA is TGTGCCAGCAGGAAAACGATCGACAGGTACTATGGCGACACCTTC. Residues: CASRKTIDRYYGDTF. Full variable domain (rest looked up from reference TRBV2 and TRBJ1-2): EPEVTQTPSHQVTQMGQEVILRCVPISNHLYFYWYRQILGQKVEFLVSFYNNEISEKSEIFDDQFSVERPDGSNFTLKIRSTKLEDSAMYFCASRKTIDRYYGDTFGSGTRLTVV.

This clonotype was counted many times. CDR3 in amino acids: CASSPAGLAASTDTQYF. The CDR3 DNA follows: TGTGCCAGCAGCCCTGCGGGGCTAGCCGCTAGCACAGATACGCAGTATTTT. V usage is TRBV28 and J usage is TRBJ2-3; possible D gene TRBD2, 6 bases. The length of the CDR3 is 17 residues. CDR1 is MDHEN, CDR2 SYDVKM, per germline. The germline V and J ends were trimmed by 6 bases and 0 bases, with 19 bases remaining between them.

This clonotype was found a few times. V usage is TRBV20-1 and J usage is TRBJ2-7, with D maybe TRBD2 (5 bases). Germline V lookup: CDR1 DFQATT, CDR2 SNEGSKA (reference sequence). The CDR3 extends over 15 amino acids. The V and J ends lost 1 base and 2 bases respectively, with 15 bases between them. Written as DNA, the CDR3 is TGCAGTGCTAGAGCGGGTGGGGAGTCCACCTACGAGCAGTACTTC. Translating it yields CSARAGGESTYEQYF.

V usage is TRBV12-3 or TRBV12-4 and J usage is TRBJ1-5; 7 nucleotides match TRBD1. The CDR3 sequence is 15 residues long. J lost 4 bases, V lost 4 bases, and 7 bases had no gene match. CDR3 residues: CASSSRTGQNQPQHF. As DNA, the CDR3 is TGTGCCAGCAGTTCCCGGACAGGCCAAAATCAGCCCCAGCATTTT.

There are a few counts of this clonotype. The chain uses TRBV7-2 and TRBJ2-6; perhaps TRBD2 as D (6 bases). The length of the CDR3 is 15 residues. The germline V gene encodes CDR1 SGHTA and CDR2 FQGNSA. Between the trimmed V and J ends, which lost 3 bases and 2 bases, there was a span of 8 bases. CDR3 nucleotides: TGTGCCAGCAGCTTGGGGGGTACTGGGGCCAACGTCCTGACTTTC. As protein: CASSLGGTGANVLTF.